The sequence of this T cell receptor (beta chain) was determined in a study of CD4 T cells in relation to SARS-CoV-2 and coronaviruses. About the research overall: ViraFEST: approximately eleven-day antigen culture of PBMCs, then TCR beta CDR3 sequencing.

Concerning this clone itself: Its specificity is not known.

CD4+ T cells from unexposed donors were obtained before the COVID-19 pandemic (2011-2018). Isolation of CD4+ T cells took place after about 9 days in culture. Cultures held under 2.5 million PBMCs per well with roughly 10 IU/ml IL-2. Clones were sequenced by immunoSEQ multiplex PCR, and TCRdb holds only the in-frame ones, with some missing. Of tens of thousands of clones in the sample, roughly four fifths were seen once. Sequencing was performed on CD4+ T cells from PBMCs, cultured in vitro. This receptor was identified in a human donor in good health.

The CDR3 region has the DNA TGCGCCAGCAGCTTATCAGGGGACCTCACAGATACGCAGTATTTT. Translation: CASSLSGDLTDTQYF. The V call is TRBV5-1, the J call TRBJ2-3; D might be TRBD1 (6 bases). Germline CDR1 SGHRS, CDR2 YFSETQ. The CDR3 loop spans 15 amino acids. Trimming took off 2 bases at V and 2 bases at J, with 12 bases between the two ends.